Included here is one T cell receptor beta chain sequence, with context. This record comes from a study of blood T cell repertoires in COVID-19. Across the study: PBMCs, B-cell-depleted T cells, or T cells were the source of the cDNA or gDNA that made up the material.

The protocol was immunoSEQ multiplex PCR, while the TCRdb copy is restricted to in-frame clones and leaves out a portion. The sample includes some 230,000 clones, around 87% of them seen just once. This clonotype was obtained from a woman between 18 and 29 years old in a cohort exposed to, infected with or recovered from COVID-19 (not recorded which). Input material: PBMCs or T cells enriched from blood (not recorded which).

As DNA, the CDR3 is TGTGCCAGCAGCCAAGATCGTCTGGGGGCCTTGGGGGAGACCCAGTACTTC. Protein sequence: CASSQDRLGALGETQYF. V and J are TRBV14 and TRBJ2-5, with D maybe TRBD1 (6 bases). CDR1 and CDR2 from the germline V gene are SGHDN and FVKESK. The V end lost 0 bases, the J end lost 5 bases, and 19 bases lay between the germline ends. The CDR3 contains 17 residues. Supplemented by reference TRBV14 and TRBJ2-5, the full variable domain reads EAGVTQFPSHSVIEKGQTVTLRCDPISGHDNLYWYRRVMGKEIKFLLHFVKESKQDESGMPNNRFLAERTGGTYSTLKVQPAELEDSGVYFCASSQDRLGALGETQYFGPGTRLLVL.